These 12 T cell receptor beta chains were sequenced from one sample in a study of T cells in Graves' hyperthyroidism and ophthalmopathy. RNA transcripts served as the template for amplifying TCR beta CDR3 regions. With the HTBI primer set, the TCR CDR3 went through a first round of RT-PCR. TCRdb reanalysed the multiplex PCR reads using MiXCR and keeps one entry per CDR3 protein. The table shows fewer than 650,000 distinct CDR3 sequences, with about 15% occurring only once. The material sequenced was blood. Source of these receptors: a woman aged 40-49 years with Graves' ophthalmopathy.

This clonotype was detected many times. The rearrangement uses TRBV4-3 and TRBJ2-7; no reliable D call. The CDR3 loop spans 13 amino acids. Trimming removed 3 bases at V and 8 bases at J, with 14 bases between. CDR1 is LGHNA, CDR2 YSLEER, per germline. CDR3 bases: TGCGCCAGCAGCCAGGCATCCTATGGAAAGCAGTACTTC. This gives the protein CASSQASYGKQYF.

This clonotype was found many times. For the CDR3, the DNA is TGTGCCAGCAGTTACAGGGATGAAAAACTGTTTTTT. It encodes CASSYRDEKLFF. The chain combines TRBV6-5 with TRBJ1-4, with unresolved D. CDR3 length: 12 amino acids. Trimming took 2 bases from V and 6 from J, leaving 4 bases between them. CDR1 and CDR2 (germline): MNHEY, SVGAGI.

This clonotype was seen ten or more times. The DNA of the CDR3 is TGTGCCACCTTGAGCCTAACTAGCGGGGGCTTGGGCCACTATGAGCAGTACTTC. Residues: CATLSLTSGGLGHYEQYF. The rearrangement joins TRBV27 to TRBJ2-7, with 11 bases fitting TRBD2. CDR1 MNHEY and CDR2 SMNVEV come from the germline V gene (reference sequence). This CDR3 contains 18 residues. Trimming at V came to 10 bases and at J to 7 bases, leaving 24 bases not matched to a gene.

This clonotype was observed many times. CDR3 residues: CASRLSTSGPYEQYF. The CDR3 nucleotides are TGTGCCAGCAGACTTTCCACTAGCGGACCCTACGAGCAGTACTTC. This chain links TRBV28 with TRBJ2-7; the match to TRBD2 covers 8 bases. The germline CDR1 and CDR2 sequences are MDHEN and SYDVKM. The J segment lost 2 bases and the V segment lost 6 bases, leaving 9 bases of the junction unmatched. The CDR3 length is 15 residues.

The V call is TRBV20-1, the J call TRBJ2-7; the match to TRBD2 covers 7 bases. The germline CDR1 and CDR2 sequences are DFQATT and SNEGSKA (reference sequence). This CDR3 region has 14 residues. J gave up 2 bases and V 3 bases, and 7 bases lay outside the gene matches. The CDR3 region is CSASRKAGAYEQYF. As DNA, the CDR3 is TGCAGTGCTAGTCGGAAGGCGGGGGCCTACGAGCAGTACTTC.

Ten or more counts support this clonotype. The chain employs TRBV20-1 and TRBJ2-5; 12 bases align to TRBD2. CDR1 and CDR2 from the germline V gene are DFQATT and SNEGSKA (reference sequence). This CDR3 spans 15 amino acids. The V and J ends lost 1 base and 0 bases, in that order; junction bases with no gene match: 0. The CDR3, as DNA: TGCAGTGCTAGAGGGACTAGCGGGAACCAAGAGACCCAGTACTTC. Translation gives CSARGTSGNQETQYF.

This clonotype was detected ten times or more. V and J are TRBV24-1 and TRBJ2-3; D is possibly TRBD1 (5 bases). The CDR3 totals 14 residues. Germline V gives CDR1 KGHDR, CDR2 SFDVKD. With 2 bases removed from V and 0 bases from J, the gap between germline ends came to 5 bases. The CDR3, as DNA: TGTGCCACCAGTGATTACAGGAGCACAGATACGCAGTATTTT. Residues: CATSDYRSTDTQYF.

This clonotype occurred many times. CDR3 DNA sequence: TGTGCCAGCAGTTTTCAGCACGGGACAAAGGCTTTCTTT. Its protein is CASSFQHGTKAFF. This chain joins TRBV12-3 or TRBV12-4 and TRBJ1-1; tentatively, D is TRBD1 (6 bases). CDR3 size: 13 residues. The V and J ends lost 3 bases and 11 bases respectively, with 16 bases between them.

This clonotype was recorded a few times. The chain links TRBV12-5 to TRBJ2-2, with D maybe TRBD1 (6 bases). Germline CDR1 and CDR2: LGHNT and FRNRAP. This CDR3 is 15 amino acids long. V was shortened by 1 base and J by 2 bases, with 8 bases between the two germline ends. CDR3 residues: CASGLGQANTGELFF. The CDR3 bases are TGTGCTAGTGGTTTGGGACAGGCTAACACCGGGGAGCTGTTTTTT.

The chain joins TRBV20-1 to TRBJ1-2; 7 nucleotides match TRBD1. Losses at the gene ends were 6 bases for V and 4 bases for J; bases not matched to a gene: 8. Germline CDR1 is DFQATT and CDR2 is SNEGSKA (reference sequence). The CDR3 contains 13 residues. Here the CDR3 reads CSAPDRVGYGYTF. CDR3 coding DNA: TGCAGTGCACCTGACAGGGTGGGCTATGGCTACACCTTC.

There are a few counts of this clonotype. This chain links TRBV20-1 with TRBJ2-3; 10 nucleotides agree with TRBD2. CDR3 length: 17 amino acids. V lost 1 base, J lost 4 bases, and 11 bases stayed unmatched. The germline CDR1 and CDR2 sequences are DFQATT and SNEGSKA (reference sequence). The CDR3 DNA reads TGCAGTGCTAGAGCAGACGGGCTAGCGGGAGCGGCAGATACGCAGTATTTT. This translates into CSARADGLAGAADTQYF.

In this sample, this clonotype turned up many times. This chain links TRBV20-1 with TRBJ2-7; D may be TRBD2 (6 bases). V lost 7 bases, J lost 4 bases, and 17 bases lay in between. The CDR3 runs to 13 residues. Germline V gives CDR1 DFQATT, CDR2 SNEGSKA (reference sequence). The CDR3 region has the DNA TGCAGTGGCACTAGCCGAAAGCTTTACGAGCAGTACTTC. Protein product: CSGTSRKLYEQYF.